This T cell receptor beta chain emerged from a study of blood T cells in healthy people across ages (dated by TCRdb to 2015 to 2017). Regarding the complete study: In model experiments, template switching captured about one uniquely barcoded TCR beta cDNA molecule for every two T cells. The study measured age-related changes in TCR beta repertoire diversity using deep sequencing normalized with unique cDNA molecular identifiers. The donors were split into four age groups: young (average around 17 years), middle-aged (more than 35), aged (roughly 68) and long-lived (more than 80). To avoid experimental bias, donors of different ages were spread randomly across the sequencing lanes. Two additional independent replicas of 1 million unique cDNA reads from the same blood draw were analyzed for two donors (one aged 18 to 30 and one aged 80 or older). Overall study results and their limits: Estimates of total diversity based on one million sequenced T cells were regarded as lower bounds and as underestimates. Observed TCR beta diversity per million T cells fell roughly linearly with age, and a significant reduction was already apparent by age about 36. Because the CMV infection status of the donors was unknown, age-related changes in expanded clonotypes may potentially have been confounded. Conclusive comparison of naive and antigen-experienced compartments was prevented by the profiling of bulk unsorted PBMCs. A strong correlation was found between observed TCR beta diversity and the percentage of naive T cells measured by flow cytometry. Compared with the aged group, the long-lived group had more naive CD4+ T cells, fewer expanded clones and increased TCR diversity, a pattern suggesting age selection.

Systemically healthy Caucasian individuals from Russia, 35 to 40 in total and aged about 6 to 90 years, were included as donors. Approximately 9 milliliters of peripheral blood were collected from each donor into EDTA-treated Vacutainer tubes. Ficoll-Paque density-gradient centrifugation was used to isolate PBMCs, with at least 6 million obtained per sample. Trizol reagent was used to extract total RNA from PBMCs, with at least 6 micrograms per sample. For every donor, an aliquot of PBMCs went through flow cytometry to measure the percentages of naive CD45RAhigh/CD27high T cells. Library generation was performed with 5' RACE. Sequencer: Illumina HiSeq 2500. A second PCR of about 7 to 12 cycles was run with a J-beta primer mix and a sample-barcoded 5' primer. A unique molecular identifier was introduced onto each TCR beta cDNA molecule by a template-switch 5' adaptor carrying 12 random nucleotides. Each sample yielded at least 2.5 million CDR3-containing paired-end reads. The Mint cDNA synthesis kit, primed by a TRBC-specific oligonucleotide, was used to synthesize first-strand cDNA from all RNA. All cDNA was treated with uracil-DNA glycosylase and then went through a first 18-cycle PCR with the universal primers M1SS and BC2_uni_R. In the original analysis: Normalization of each sample was performed by random selection of 1 million high-quality reads, each carrying a distinct molecular identifier. Reads sharing molecular identifiers were discarded rather than binned into consensus sequences. CDR3 identification, clonotype clustering and error correction used MiTCR with a Q25 quality threshold and the strictest error-elimination algorithm. A nonparametric unseen species model using Euler transformation provided a lower-bound estimate of total TCR beta diversity. TCRdb reprocessed the public reads (quality trimming at Q25 with fastp, clone calling with MiXCR) and kept in-frame beta chains. Rows merge per CDR3 protein into single entries with the most common DNA and genes. The V and J calls come from TCRdb's annotation, not from the publication. This sample comprises hundreds of thousands of distinct CDR3 sequences, 29% of them detected only once. The ten most abundant clones make up roughly 17% of the sample.

As to this clonotype: Its antigen has not been determined. It has no much larger one-base neighbor in the sample; base qualities were not kept.

From the cysteine through the phenylalanine, the CDR3 covers 14 amino acids. Only the CDR3 region is kept as DNA, spanning 42 bases read in frame from base 1. The CDR1 and CDR2 encoded by the germline V gene are SGHTA and FQGNSA. The sequence was obtained from a woman of 80 years or more in good health. The chain is made from TRBV7-2 and TRBJ2-1; no D gene call is confident. The J call may be mistaken, given a closer DNA end match to TRBJ2-7. Sequences were obtained from blood. The base sequence is TGTGCCAGCAGCTTATTACCGGGTTACAATGAGCAGTACTTC. This sequence encodes CASSLLPGYNEQYF.